The 14 T cell receptor beta chains given below trace back to one sample, sequenced in a study of blood T cell repertoires in COVID-19. Repertoires were generated with immunoSEQ multiplex PCR, while TCRdb's copy carries only in-frame clones and drops some. This sample yields 150,000 to 200,000 clones, of which about 87% are seen a single time; roughly 3.7% belongs to the top ten. Material: peripheral blood. These receptor sequences come from a young woman with acute or convalescent COVID-19.

The rearrangement links TRBV28 to TRBJ2-6, with TRBD1 as a possible D gene (6 bases). The V gene's germline CDR1 is MDHEN and CDR2 SYDVKM. Trimming stripped 3 bases from V and 4 bases from J, with 16 bases between. CDR3 length: 17 residues. This chain's CDR3 is CASSFFSPGAGANVLTF. In nucleotides, the CDR3 is TGTGCCAGCAGTTTTTTTTCCCCAGGGGCCGGGGCCAACGTCCTGACTTTC.

The chain combines TRBV4-1 with TRBJ1-2, with a tentative D call TRBD1 (6 bases). Germline loops: CDR1 MGHRA, CDR2 YSYEKL. V dropped 1 base and J dropped 7 bases, with 16 bases sitting between them. The CDR3 is 15 amino acids. The CDR3 is CASSQVGAGEGGYTF. CDR3 bases: TGCGCCAGCAGCCAAGTTGGGGCAGGGGAAGGTGGCTACACCTTC.

This clone appeared a single time. The chain recombines TRBV28 with TRBJ2-7, with D perhaps matching TRBD2 (5 bases). V was shortened by 8 bases and J by 1 base, with 15 bases between the two germline ends. Germline V lookup: CDR1 MDHEN, CDR2 SYDVKM. This CDR3 comprises 14 residues. Here the CDR3 DNA reads TGTGCCAGCTACGACGGTGGGGAGTCCTACGAGCAGTACTTC. Protein sequence: CASYDGGESYEQYF.

The CDR3 protein is CASRKGTTGELFF. The CDR3 DNA is TGTGCCAGCAGAAAAGGGACTACCGGGGAGCTGTTTTTT. This chain uses TRBV12-3 or TRBV12-4 with TRBJ2-2, with TRBD2 as a possible D gene (6 bases). V was trimmed by 6 bases and J by 5 bases, leaving 10 bases between them. The CDR3 runs to 13 residues.

This clone was observed a single time. V is TRBV5-1 and J is TRBJ1-4, with D possibly TRBD1 on 5 matching bases. The CDR3 covers 14 residues. V lost 4 bases to trimming and J lost 0 bases, with 7 bases between them. CDR1 and CDR2 from the germline V gene are SGHRS and YFSETQ. The CDR3 spells CASSTGATNEKLFF. The DNA of the CDR3 is TGCGCCAGCAGCACGGGGGCAACTAATGAAAAACTGTTTTTT. The full variable domain, completed using reference TRBV5-1 and TRBJ1-4, is KAGVTQTPRYLIKTRGQQVTLSCSPISGHRSVSWYQQTPGQGLQFLFEYFSETQRNKGNFPGRFSGRQFSNSRSEMNVSTLELGDSALYLCASSTGATNEKLFFGSGTQLSVL.

The CDR3 sequence is CATSVSSYNSPLHF. In DNA, the CDR3 is TGTGCCACCAGTGTGAGCTCCTATAATTCACCCCTCCACTTT. The rearrangement joins TRBV15 to TRBJ1-6; no clear D gene. The CDR3 extends over 14 amino acids. Germline values: CDR1 LNHNV, CDR2 YYDKDF (reference sequence). V was cut by 6 bases and J by 0 bases, with 6 bases left in between.

The chain couples TRBV10-2 to TRBJ1-4, with 7 bases identical to TRBD1. The ends lost 8 bases at V and 10 bases at J; junction bases unmatched: 10. CDR3 length: 13 amino acids. Germline CDR1 and CDR2: WSHSY and SAAADI. CDR3 sequence: CASRQGPLGKLFF. The CDR3 DNA follows: TGCGCCAGCCGACAGGGACCTCTTGGAAAACTGTTTTTT.

The chain links TRBV9 to TRBJ2-2, with no clear D. The V and J ends lost 2 bases and 6 bases respectively, with 5 bases between them. CDR1 and CDR2 (germline): SGDLS, YYNGEE. The CDR3 loop spans 12 amino acids. CDR3 protein: CASSVLPGELFF. The CDR3 nucleotides are TGTGCCAGCAGCGTTCTCCCCGGGGAGCTGTTTTTT.

V and J are TRBV6-5 and TRBJ2-1; the D gene is possibly TRBD2 (6 bases). CDR3 size: 13 residues. Trimming took off 8 bases at V and 5 bases at J, with 13 bases between the two ends. Looked up from germline, CDR1 is MNHEY and CDR2 is SVGAGI. The CDR3 bases are TGTGCCAGCTCGAGGGACTTAAACAATGAGCAGTTCTTC. This translates into CASSRDLNNEQFF.

The gene calls are TRBV11-3 and TRBJ1-1, with D unresolved. The ends were cut back, 0 bases at V and 9 bases at J, with 14 bases in the middle. Germline loops: CDR1 SGHNT, CDR2 YENEEA. This CDR3 is 14 amino acids long. The CDR3 DNA reads TGTGCCAGCAGCTTAGACAGCGGAGTGGTCCAAGCTTTCTTT. Its translation: CASSLDSGVVQAFF.

The rearrangement links TRBV5-1 to TRBJ2-3, with 10 bases matching TRBD2. The germline CDR1 and CDR2 sequences are SGHRS and YFSETQ. Losses at the gene ends were 8 bases for V and 2 bases for J; bases not matched to a gene: 8. The CDR3 loop spans 15 amino acids. CDR3 in DNA: TGCGCCAGTACTAGCGGGGATAGATACACAGATACGCAGTATTTT. Translating it yields CASTSGDRYTDTQYF.

This chain uses TRBV19 with TRBJ1-3, with TRBD1 matching 10 bases. V was clipped by 7 bases and J by 2 bases; unmatched bases: 11. Per germline, CDR1 LNHDA and CDR2 SQIVND (reference sequence). CDR3 size: 17 residues. The CDR3 is CASTTGTGERAGNTIYF. DNA of the CDR3: TGTGCCAGTACCACCGGGACAGGGGAGAGGGCTGGAAACACCATATATTTT.

This clone was seen a handful of times. The chain has TRBV7-9 and TRBJ2-5, with a weak D call TRBD1 (5 bases). CDR3 length: 12 amino acids. Germline CDR1 and CDR2: SEHNR and FQNEAQ (reference sequence). V shed 5 bases and J shed 7 bases, with 11 bases lying between them. The CDR3 nucleotides read TGTGCCAGCAGCCCATCCACAGGGACCCAGTACTTC. Its protein is CASSPSTGTQYF.

This clone was counted between two and nine times. V and J are TRBV28 and TRBJ1-5; D possibly corresponds to TRBD1 (6 bases). Germline V gives CDR1 MDHEN, CDR2 SYDVKM. V was pared by 7 bases and J by 5 bases, with 12 bases between. The CDR3 has 13 amino acids. CDR3 in amino acids: CASIGGLDQPQHF. CDR3 nucleotides: TGTGCCAGCATAGGGGGTTTGGATCAGCCCCAGCATTTT.